This T cell receptor (beta chain) emerged from a study of blood T cell repertoires in COVID-19. Study context: Samples representing acute and convalescent COVID-19 were sourced from the United States, Italy and Spain. PBMCs, B-cell-depleted T cells, or T cells were the source of the cDNA or gDNA that made up the material.

Original handling: Researchers report that nucleated cell counts were estimated from reference gene primer amplification. Assay: immunoSEQ multiplex PCR; the TCRdb copy retains only in-frame clones and omits some. The V and J calls and clone size come from that table; D and trimming were worked out from the DNA. The sample contains some 60,000 clones, more than 60% of which appear only once. The sequence was obtained from a woman in her forties or fifties with active or convalescent COVID-19. Sequencing was carried out using peripheral blood.

The CDR3 protein is CASVPRVDTEAFF. DNA of the CDR3: TGTGCCAGCGTGCCCAGGGTTGACACTGAAGCTTTCTTT. The rearrangement uses TRBV2 and TRBJ1-1, with D maybe TRBD1 (5 bases). This CDR3 has 13 amino acids. Per germline, CDR1 SNHLY and CDR2 FYNNEI. The germline V and J ends were trimmed by 8 bases and 3 bases, with 13 bases remaining between them. The variable domain in full, completed from reference TRBV2 and TRBJ1-1, reads EPEVTQTPSHQVTQMGQEVILRCVPISNHLYFYWYRQILGQKVEFLVSFYNNEISEKSEIFDDQFSVERPDGSNFTLKIRSTKLEDSAMYFCASVPRVDTEAFFGQGTRLTVV.